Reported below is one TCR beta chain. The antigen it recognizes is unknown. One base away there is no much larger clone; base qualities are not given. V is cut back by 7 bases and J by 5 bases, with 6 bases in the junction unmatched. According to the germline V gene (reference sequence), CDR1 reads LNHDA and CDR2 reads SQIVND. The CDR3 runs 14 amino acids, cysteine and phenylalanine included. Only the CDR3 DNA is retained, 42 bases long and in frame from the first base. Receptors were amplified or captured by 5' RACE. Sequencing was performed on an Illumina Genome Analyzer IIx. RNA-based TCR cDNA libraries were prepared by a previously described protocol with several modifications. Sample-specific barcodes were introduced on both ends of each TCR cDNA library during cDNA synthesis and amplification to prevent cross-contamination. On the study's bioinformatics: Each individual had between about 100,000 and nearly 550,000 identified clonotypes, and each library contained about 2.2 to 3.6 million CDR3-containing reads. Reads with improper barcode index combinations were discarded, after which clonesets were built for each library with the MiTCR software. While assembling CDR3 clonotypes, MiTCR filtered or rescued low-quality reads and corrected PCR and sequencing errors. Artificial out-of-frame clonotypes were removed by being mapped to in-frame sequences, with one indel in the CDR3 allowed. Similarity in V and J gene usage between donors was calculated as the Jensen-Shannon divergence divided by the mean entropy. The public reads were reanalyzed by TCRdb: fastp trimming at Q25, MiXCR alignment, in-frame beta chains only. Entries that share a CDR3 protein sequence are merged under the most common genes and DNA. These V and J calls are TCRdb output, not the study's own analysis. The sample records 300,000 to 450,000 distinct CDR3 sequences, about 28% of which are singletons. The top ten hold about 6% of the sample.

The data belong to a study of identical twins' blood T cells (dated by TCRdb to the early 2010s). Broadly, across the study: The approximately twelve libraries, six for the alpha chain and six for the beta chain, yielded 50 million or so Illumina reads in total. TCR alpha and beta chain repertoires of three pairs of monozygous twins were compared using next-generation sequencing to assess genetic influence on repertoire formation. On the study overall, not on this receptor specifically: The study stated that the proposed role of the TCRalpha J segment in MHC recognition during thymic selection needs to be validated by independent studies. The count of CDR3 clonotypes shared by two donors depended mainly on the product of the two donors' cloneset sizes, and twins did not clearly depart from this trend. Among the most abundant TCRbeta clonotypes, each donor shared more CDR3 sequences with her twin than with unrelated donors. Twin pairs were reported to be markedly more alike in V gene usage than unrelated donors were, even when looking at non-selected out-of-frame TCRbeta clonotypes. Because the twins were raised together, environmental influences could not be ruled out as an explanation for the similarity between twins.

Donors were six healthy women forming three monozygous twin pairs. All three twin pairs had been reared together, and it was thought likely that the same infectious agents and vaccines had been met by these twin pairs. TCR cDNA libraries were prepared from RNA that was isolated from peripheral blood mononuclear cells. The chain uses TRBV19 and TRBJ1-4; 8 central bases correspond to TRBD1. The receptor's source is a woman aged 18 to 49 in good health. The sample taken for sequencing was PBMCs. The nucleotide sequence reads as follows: TGTGCCAGTAACTTCAGACAGGGGAATGAAAAACTGTTTTTT. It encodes CASNFRQGNEKLFF.